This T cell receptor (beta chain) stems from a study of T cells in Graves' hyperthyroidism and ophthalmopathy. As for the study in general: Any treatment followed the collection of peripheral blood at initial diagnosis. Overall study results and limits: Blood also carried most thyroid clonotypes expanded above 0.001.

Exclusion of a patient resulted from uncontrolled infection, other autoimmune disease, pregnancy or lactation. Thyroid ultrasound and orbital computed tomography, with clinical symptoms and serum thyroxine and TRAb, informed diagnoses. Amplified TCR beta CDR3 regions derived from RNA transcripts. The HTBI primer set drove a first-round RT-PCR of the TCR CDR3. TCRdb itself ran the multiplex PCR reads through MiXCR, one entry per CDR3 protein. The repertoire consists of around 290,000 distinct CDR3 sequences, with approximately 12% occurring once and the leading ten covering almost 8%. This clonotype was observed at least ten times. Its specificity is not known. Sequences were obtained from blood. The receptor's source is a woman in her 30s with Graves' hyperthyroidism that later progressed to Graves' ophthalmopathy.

The CDR3 spells CASSLLLSGEKLFF. The CDR3 DNA reads as TGTGCCAGCAGTCTTCTCCTAAGTGGCGAAAAACTGTTTTTT. J is TRBJ1-4 and V is TRBV28; D is ambiguous. The CDR3 contains 14 residues. The germline V gene encodes CDR1 MDHEN and CDR2 SYDVKM. Trimming took off 5 bases at V and 8 bases at J, with 15 bases between the two ends.